These 20 T cell receptor beta chains originate from one sample sequenced in a study of T cell responses to AZD1222 COVID-19 vaccine. The method was immunoSEQ multiplex PCR; TCRdb's version includes in-frame clones alone and lacks a portion of them. The table lists 180,000 or so clones, approximately 90% of them singletons. The source material was peripheral blood, sampled 28 days after the second dose of the MenACWY control vaccine. These receptors were collected from an adult who received the MenACWY meningococcal vaccine as a control.

The chain combines TRBV6-5 with TRBJ1-5; 7 nucleotides agree with TRBD1. The CDR3 spans 15 residues. V shed 6 bases and J 1 base; nucleotides not matched to a gene: 6. Germline loops: CDR1 MNHEY, CDR2 SVGAGI. The CDR3 DNA follows: TGTGCCAGCAGGACAAGACAGGGAAGCAATCAGCCCCAGCATTTT. Translating it yields CASRTRQGSNQPQHF.

The V call is TRBV24-1, the J call TRBJ2-7, with a tentative D call TRBD1 (6 bases). This CDR3 spans 14 amino acids. V was pared by 7 bases and J by 4 bases, with 16 bases between. The germline V gene encodes CDR1 KGHDR and CDR2 SFDVKD. The CDR3 bases are TGTGCCACCAGACCTTCAGGGGAAGGATACGAGCAGTACTTC. Protein sequence: CATRPSGEGYEQYF.

The CDR3 sequence is CASSLPGTGNTIYF. The CDR3, as DNA: TGTGCCAGCAGCTTGCCCGGCACCGGAAACACCATATATTTT. J is TRBJ1-3 and V is TRBV5-4; D not certain. Germline V gene lookup returns CDR1 SGHNT and CDR2 YYREEE (reference sequence). Trimming took 1 base from V and 4 from J, leaving 9 bases between them. The CDR3 consists of 14 residues.

This clone has a handful of counts. CDR3 nucleotide sequence: TGTGCCAGCGGGGTGAGGGTAGAGACCCAGTACTTC. Amino acid sequence: CASGVRVETQYF. The chain uses TRBV28 and TRBJ2-5; tentatively, D is TRBD2 (5 bases). V was shortened by 8 bases and J by 4 bases, with 11 bases between the two germline ends. Looked up from germline, CDR1 is MDHEN and CDR2 is SYDVKM. The CDR3 is made up of 12 amino acids.

The rearrangement joins TRBV6-2 or TRBV6-3 to TRBJ2-1; D ambiguous. V gave up 2 bases and J gave up 10 bases, with 6 bases separating them. The CDR3 extends over 11 amino acids. The germline gives CDR1 MNHEY, CDR2 SVGEGT. CDR3 sequence reads: CASSYVAEQFF. The CDR3 DNA is TGTGCCAGCAGTTACGTGGCGGAGCAGTTCTTC.

CDR3 bases: TGCGCCAGCAGCCAAAACGTAGGGACAGGGGATACCTACGAGCAGTACTTC. This gives the protein CASSQNVGTGDTYEQYF. The chain uses TRBV4-3 and TRBJ2-7, with 10 bases matching TRBD1. The CDR3 has 17 amino acids. Per the germline V gene, CDR1 is LGHNA and CDR2 is YSLEER. The V segment lost 2 bases and the J segment 2 bases; nucleotides outside the gene matches: 9.

In its sample, this clone was seen a few times. V and J are TRBV6-5 and TRBJ2-7, with 9 bases matching TRBD1. The V and J ends lost 6 bases and 5 bases, in that order; junction bases with no gene match: 8. Germline V gene data show CDR1 as MNHEY and CDR2 as SVGAGI. The CDR3 is 14 residues long. CDR3 DNA sequence: TGTGCCAGCAGATATCCTACAGGGGGCGACGAGCAGTACTTC. Amino acid sequence: CASRYPTGGDEQYF.

The chain uses TRBV5-6 and TRBJ2-1; D unresolved. The germline gives CDR1 SGHDT, CDR2 YYEEEE. This CDR3 region has 11 residues. The V and J ends lost 1 base and 9 bases respectively, with 5 bases between them. The CDR3 nucleotides read TGTGCCAGCAGCTTGAGTGGTGAGCAGTTCTTC. Its translation is CASSLSGEQFF.

The V call is TRBV6-5, the J call TRBJ2-7; no reliable D call. This CDR3 is built from 11 residues. Trimming stripped 0 bases from V and 7 bases from J, with 4 bases between. Germline assignment: CDR1 MNHEY and CDR2 SVGAGI. The CDR3 sequence: CASSYSREQYF. The CDR3 bases are TGTGCCAGCAGTTACTCGCGGGAGCAGTACTTC.

This chain links TRBV4-2 with TRBJ1-2; 8 nucleotides match TRBD1. Losses at the gene ends were 0 bases for V and 5 bases for J; bases not matched to a gene: 8. Germline loops: CDR1 LGHNA, CDR2 YNFKEQ. CDR3 length: 16 residues. The CDR3 nucleotides read TGTGCCAGCAGCCAAGATAAAGGACAGGGTTCTTATGGCTACACCTTC. Its protein is CASSQDKGQGSYGYTF.

The rearrangement joins TRBV19 to TRBJ1-5; D is unclear. This CDR3 comprises 16 residues. Germline V gives CDR1 LNHDA, CDR2 SQIVND (reference sequence). V shed 3 bases and J shed 4 bases, with 16 bases lying between them. Written as DNA, the CDR3 is TGTGCCAGTAGTATGTCCTTCGGACGGGGAAATCAGCCCCAGCATTTT. Translating gives CASSMSFGRGNQPQHF.

The V call is TRBV9, the J call TRBJ2-5; D not resolved. Germline CDR1 and CDR2: SGDLS and YYNGEE. CDR3 length: 14 residues. With 2 bases removed from V and 5 bases from J, the gap between germline ends came to 13 bases. CDR3 residues: CASSVQRGGETQYF. The CDR3 nucleotides are TGTGCCAGCAGCGTCCAGAGAGGCGGCGAGACCCAGTACTTC.

CDR3 loop: CASSKSSLGLQTYNEQFF. The CDR3 region has the DNA TGTGCCAGCAGCAAATCGTCGTTAGGGCTGCAAACCTACAATGAGCAGTTCTTC. The V call is TRBV21-1, the J call TRBJ2-1. TRBV21-1 is assigned pseudogene status. The CDR3 runs to 18 residues.

V is TRBV4-3 and J is TRBJ2-7, with 7 bases identical to TRBD2. The V and J ends lost 0 bases and 0 bases, in that order; junction bases with no gene match: 5. The CDR3 totals 16 residues. Germline assignment: CDR1 LGHNA and CDR2 YSLEER. The CDR3 DNA reads TGCGCCAGCAGCCAAGAACTAGCGCCTAGCTCCTACGAGCAGTACTTC. Translation gives CASSQELAPSSYEQYF.

The chain recombines TRBV4-3 with TRBJ1-1; D is undetermined. The V gene's germline CDR1 is LGHNA and CDR2 YSLEER. Trimming left V 4 bases short and J 4 bases short, with 16 bases between. This CDR3 is built from 15 residues. The CDR3 here is CASSPQLDRATEAFF. The CDR3 nucleotides are TGCGCCAGCAGCCCACAGCTGGACCGGGCCACTGAAGCTTTCTTT.

The chain couples TRBV7-3 to TRBJ1-3; D is undetermined. The length of the CDR3 is 13 residues. Germline V gives CDR1 SGHTA, CDR2 FQGTGA. The ends were cut back, 5 bases at V and 5 bases at J, with 10 bases in the middle. CDR3 nucleotides: TGTGCCAGCAGCCTCGGATGGCGAAACACCATATATTTT. It specifies CASSLGWRNTIYF.

The rearrangement links TRBV5-6 to TRBJ1-5; no clear D gene. The germline V and J ends were trimmed by 2 bases and 7 bases, with 7 bases remaining between them. Germline V lookup: CDR1 SGHDT, CDR2 YYEEEE. The CDR3 is made up of 12 amino acids. Written as DNA, the CDR3 is TGTGCCAGCAGCTTCAGTGGCCAGCCCCAGCATTTT. Residues: CASSFSGQPQHF.

The chain couples TRBV14 to TRBJ1-4, with D tentatively TRBD1 (6 bases). Germline loops: CDR1 SGHDN, CDR2 FVKESK. V lost 2 bases and J 8 bases, leaving 12 bases between the germline ends. The CDR3 runs 14 residues. CDR3 sequence reads: CASSQRGHKEKLFF. The CDR3, as DNA: TGTGCCAGCAGCCAACGGGGACATAAGGAAAAACTGTTTTTT.

The chain employs TRBV9 and TRBJ1-4; 7 bases are shared with TRBD1. This CDR3 region has 16 residues. Looked up from germline, CDR1 is SGDLS and CDR2 is YYNGEE. The J segment lost 8 bases and the V segment lost 0 bases, leaving 10 bases of the junction unmatched. CDR3 sequence: CASSVGTGSESEKLFF. CDR3 nucleotides: TGTGCCAGCAGCGTAGGGACAGGTTCCGAATCAGAAAAACTGTTTTTT. Variable domain in full (rest from reference TRBV9 and TRBJ1-4): DSGVTQTPKHLITATGQRVTLRCSPRSGDLSVYWYQQSLDQGLQFLIQYYNGEERAKGNILERFSAQQFPDLHSELNLSSLELGDSALYFCASSVGTGSESEKLFFGSGTQLSVL.

This clone was seen a handful of times. V is TRBV6-5 and J is TRBJ2-7; 11 bases are shared with TRBD1. V dropped 11 bases and J dropped 3; count of bases not matched to a gene: 9. Germline assignment: CDR1 MNHEY and CDR2 SVGAGI. The CDR3 covers 14 residues. DNA for the CDR3: TGTGCCGTAACTCCCGGGACAGGGGGCTACGAGCAGTACTTC. Its translation: CAVTPGTGGYEQYF.